This passage covers 4 T cell receptor beta chains from one sample sequenced in a study of blood T cell repertoires in COVID-19. TCRdb keeps only in-frame clones here, not all; method: immunoSEQ multiplex PCR. The table lists 230,000 or so clones, 84% of them singletons, with more than 3% in the top ten. Input material: PBMCs or T cells enriched from blood (not recorded which). These TCRs come from a man in his fifties who had recovered from COVID-19.

The V gene is TRBV25-1, the J gene TRBJ1-4; TRBD1 agrees at 10 bases. Germline V CDR1 and CDR2: MGHDK, SYGVNS. With 4 bases clipped from V and 3 bases from J, the junction kept 5 bases outside the gene matches. The CDR3 loop spans 16 amino acids. CDR3 DNA: TGTGCCAGCAGTGGGGGACAGGGGCCTCCTAATGAAAAACTGTTTTTT. It yields the protein CASSGGQGPPNEKLFF.

V gene TRBV7-6 combines with J gene TRBJ2-3, with 8 bases lining up with TRBD2. Trimming removed 1 base from V and 2 bases from J; junction bases left unmatched: 8. This CDR3 has 17 amino acids. CDR1 SGHVS and CDR2 FNYEAQ come from the germline V gene. The DNA for the CDR3 is TGTGCCAGCAGCTTAGGGGCCGGGACTAGTTTCACAGATACGCAGTATTTT. It encodes CASSLGAGTSFTDTQYF. Combining the CDR3 with reference TRBV7-6 and TRBJ2-3 gives the whole variable domain GAGVSQSPRYKVTKRGQDVALRCDPISGHVSLYWYRQALGQGPEFLTYFNYEAQQDKSGLPNDRFSAERPEGSISTLTIQRTEQRDSAMYRCASSLGAGTSFTDTQYFGPGTRLTVL.

V gene TRBV10-3 combines with J gene TRBJ2-7; 7 bases align to TRBD1. V trimming: 4 bases; J trimming: 6 bases; junction bases outside the gene matches: 3. Germline V gives CDR1 ENHRY, CDR2 SYGVKD. CDR3 length: 12 amino acids. This CDR3 reads CAISGTGSEQYF. As DNA, the CDR3 is TGTGCCATCAGTGGGACAGGTTCCGAGCAGTACTTC.

The rearrangement uses TRBV28 and TRBJ2-7; 8 bases are shared with TRBD2. The CDR3 is made up of 15 amino acids. V was clipped by 7 bases and J by 3 bases; unmatched bases: 11. Germline V lookup: CDR1 MDHEN, CDR2 SYDVKM. The CDR3 DNA reads as TGTGCCAGCACCGATCGCGGGAGGAAGAACTACGAGCAGTACTTC. Protein product: CASTDRGRKNYEQYF.